These T cell receptor beta chains were read from a single sample in a study of T cell clonotyping in hematopoietic cell transplantation. Using immunoSEQ multiplex PCR, the repertoire was profiled, and TCRdb retains in-frame clones only, with some absent. The data contain more than 70,000 clones, about 95% of them singletons. The input for sequencing was peripheral blood mononuclear cells, taken before stem cell transplant. These receptors were taken from a woman between 45 and 65 years old with acute myeloid leukemia. Some clones in this sample may be carry-over from other donors' samples. The CDR3 runs from the conserved cysteine through the conserved F or W. A D gene is named only where the DNA matches it firmly. Rows may omit the clone size; those that give it use once, few, many or a size class.

size: .
V: TRBV27
J: TRBJ1-1
D: .
DNA: TGTGCCAGCAGCCGACAGTCTTCGAACACTGAAGCTTTCTTT
CDR3: CASSRQSSNTEAFF

size: .
V: TRBV19
J: TRBJ1-1
D: .
DNA: TGTGCCAGTACCTCTCGGGGGACGAAGAACACTGAAGCTTTCTTT
CDR3: CASTSRGTKNTEAFF

size: .
V: TRBV6-5
J: TRBJ2-7
D: .
DNA: TGTGCCAGCAGTTTCAACCCTAGCCGGGACTCCTACGAGCAGTACTTC
CDR3: CASSFNPSRDSYEQYF

size: .
V: TRBV28
J: TRBJ2-7
D: .
DNA: TGTGCCAGCAGCGAGCACAGCGCGTCCTACGAGCAGTACTTC
CDR3: CASSEHSASYEQYF

size: .
V: TRBV6-5
J: TRBJ2-7
D: TRBD1
DNA: TGTGCCAGCTCTCATACGGGACAGGGGAGCGCGTGGTACTTC
CDR3: CASSHTGQGSAWYF

size: .
V: TRBV7-6
J: TRBJ2-1
D: TRBD1
DNA: TGTGCCAGCAGCTATCCGGGACAGGGATCCAATGAGCAGTTCTTC
CDR3: CASSYPGQGSNEQFF

size: .
V: TRBV5-1
J: TRBJ1-2
D: TRBD1
DNA: TGCGCCAGCAGCGAGGGACAGGGGGCGGGTGGCTACACCTTC
CDR3: CASSEGQGAGGYTF

size: .
V: TRBV29-1
J: TRBJ1-5
D: .
DNA: TGCAGCGTTGGGGCAGGCCATAGCAATCAGCCCCAGCATTTT
CDR3: CSVGAGHSNQPQHF

size: .
V: TRBV6-1
J: TRBJ1-5
D: TRBD1
DNA: TGTGCCAGCAGTGAAGCGACCCAGGGGGCCCAGCCCCAGCATTTT
CDR3: CASSEATQGAQPQHF

size: .
V: TRBV6-5
J: TRBJ2-7
D: .
DNA: TGTGCCAGCAGTTACTCGAATAGGGGACCCCACGAGCAGTACTTC
CDR3: CASSYSNRGPHEQYF

size: .
V: TRBV28
J: TRBJ1-3
D: TRBD1
DNA: TGTGCCAGCAGCTCTCTCCTCGGGACAGCCTTCTCTGGAAACACCATATATTTT
CDR3: CASSSLLGTAFSGNTIYF

size: .
V: TRBV4-2
J: TRBJ1-3
D: TRBD1
DNA: TGTGCCAGCAGCCAAGATAGGGGGCAGGGGGCAGACACCATATATTTT
CDR3: CASSQDRGQGADTIYF

size: .
V: TRBV6-5
J: TRBJ2-1
D: .
DNA: TGTGCCAGCAGAAACCCCCGGGGGGAGCAGTTCTTC
CDR3: CASRNPRGEQFF

size: .
V: TRBV6-1
J: TRBJ1-5
D: .
DNA: TGTGCCAGCAGGGAAGGGGGTTGGTATAGCAATCAGCCCCAGCATTTT
CDR3: CASREGGWYSNQPQHF

size: .
V: TRBV30
J: TRBJ1-1
D: .
DNA: TGTGCCTGGAGCGTGGGTTCATTCAACACTGAAGCTTTCTTT
CDR3: CAWSVGSFNTEAFF

size: .
V: TRBV7-2
J: TRBJ1-3
D: .
DNA: TGTGCCAGCAGCCTGGGACCGGGTGGAAACACCATATATTTT
CDR3: CASSLGPGGNTIYF

size: .
V: TRBV9
J: TRBJ2-2
D: .
DNA: TGTGCCAGCAGCGTAAGGGGTGGGCGGGACACCGGGGAGCTGTTTTTT
CDR3: CASSVRGGRDTGELFF

size: .
V: TRBV11-2
J: TRBJ2-3
D: .
DNA: TGTGCCAGCAGCCCCACAGGAGGAGGCTTGCAGTATTTT
CDR3: CASSPTGGGLQYF

size: .
V: TRBV19
J: TRBJ1-2
D: .
DNA: TGTGCCAGTAGTTCACAGCGCGTTAACTATGGCTACACCTTC
CDR3: CASSSQRVNYGYTF

size: .
V: TRBV9
J: TRBJ2-7
D: TRBD2
DNA: TGTGCCAGCAGCGTAGATTCGAGCGGGAGTTTGAGGTCCTACGAGCAGTACTTC
CDR3: CASSVDSSGSLRSYEQYF

size: .
V: TRBV30
J: TRBJ2-1
D: TRBD2
DNA: TGTGCCTGGAGGGCGGGGGGGATAGCGGGAGGGCCCGACCGCGAGCAGTTCTTC
CDR3: CAWRAGGIAGGPDREQFF

size: .
V: TRBV11-2
J: TRBJ1-1
D: .
DNA: TGTGCCAGCAGCTTAGGCAGGGGCTCGGGGAACACTGAAGCTTTCTTT
CDR3: CASSLGRGSGNTEAFF

size: .
V: TRBV11-2
J: TRBJ2-2
D: .
DNA: TGTGCCAGCAGCCGAACAAACACCGGGGAGCTGTTTTTT
CDR3: CASSRTNTGELFF

size: .
V: TRBV19
J: TRBJ2-2
D: .
DNA: TGTGCCAGTAGGATGCAGGGTCACACCGGGGAGCTGTTTTTT
CDR3: CASRMQGHTGELFF

size: .
V: TRBV6-1
J: TRBJ1-5
D: .
DNA: TGTGCCAGCAGTGTAGGCAGGAATAGCAATCAGCCCCAGCATTTT
CDR3: CASSVGRNSNQPQHF

size: .
V: TRBV6-5
J: TRBJ1-1
D: .
DNA: TGTGCCAGCAGCAACCCCCGACTCAACACTGAAGCTTTCTTT
CDR3: CASSNPRLNTEAFF

size: .
V: TRBV7-9
J: TRBJ1-2
D: .
DNA: TGTGCCAGCAGCCACGCGGACCGAAACTATGGCTACACCTTC
CDR3: CASSHADRNYGYTF

size: .
V: TRBV28
J: TRBJ2-2
D: TRBD1
DNA: TGTGCCAGCAGTTTCGTGGACAGGGGGAACACCGGGGAGCTGTTTTTT
CDR3: CASSFVDRGNTGELFF

size: .
V: TRBV30
J: TRBJ2-3
D: TRBD2
DNA: TGTGCCTGGAGTACCCGACTAGCGGCTGGGAGCACAGATACGCAGTATTTT
CDR3: CAWSTRLAAGSTDTQYF

size: .
V: TRBV6-6
J: TRBJ2-7
D: .
DNA: TGTGCCAGCAGTTTGGAACTCTCCTACGAGCAGTACTTC
CDR3: CASSLELSYEQYF

size: .
V: TRBV19
J: TRBJ1-2
D: TRBD1
DNA: TGTGCCAGTCGACAGGGAGATGGCTACACCTTC
CDR3: CASRQGDGYTF

size: .
V: TRBV2
J: TRBJ1-2
D: .
DNA: TGTGCCAGCAGCCCTGGGGCACAAAACTATGGCTACACCTTC
CDR3: CASSPGAQNYGYTF

size: few
V: TRBV6-5
J: TRBJ2-7
D: TRBD1
DNA: TGTGCCAGCACCAGAAAACCGGGACAGGGTTCCGAGCAGTACTTC
CDR3: CASTRKPGQGSEQYF

size: .
V: TRBV5-7
J: TRBJ1-2
D: .
DNA: TGTGCCAGCAGCTTCCCCCTAAGGCATGGCTACACCTTC
CDR3: CASSFPLRHGYTF

size: .
V: TRBV29-1
J: TRBJ1-4
D: TRBD1
DNA: TGCAGCGTCTTAAGGACAGGGACGGTAGCTAATGAAAAACTGTTTTTT
CDR3: CSVLRTGTVANEKLFF

size: .
V: TRBV27
J: TRBJ1-5
D: .
DNA: TGTGAACGAGAACTTCGCGGGGACCGCTCACAGCCCCAGCATTTT
CDR3: CERELRGDRSQPQHF

size: .
V: TRBV19
J: TRBJ1-2
D: .
DNA: TGTGCCAGTAGCATCCCCTTCCGGAGGCATGGCTACACCTTC
CDR3: CASSIPFRRHGYTF

size: once
V: TRBV28
J: TRBJ2-7
D: .
DNA: TGTGCCAGCAGCTCCATGCCAAGATACGAGCAGTACTTC
CDR3: CASSSMPRYEQYF

size: .
V: TRBV28
J: TRBJ1-5
D: .
DNA: TGTGCCAGCAGTTTTCCCAGTAATCAGCCCCAGCATTTT
CDR3: CASSFPSNQPQHF

size: .
V: TRBV30
J: TRBJ2-5
D: .
DNA: TGTGCCTGGAGCTCGGGACCGCGCCAAGAGACCCAGTACTTC
CDR3: CAWSSGPRQETQYF

size: .
V: TRBV7-9
J: TRBJ1-2
D: TRBD1
DNA: TGTGCCAGCAGCCCGAATGACCATCAGACAGGGCTTTATGGCTACACCTTC
CDR3: CASSPNDHQTGLYGYTF